The next 18 T cell receptor beta chains were all read from a single sample in a study of Ad26.COV2.S vaccination and SARS-CoV-2 variants. Treatment denoted: about 20 received Ad26.COV2.S at low or high dose, single or two shots; about 5 received placebo; per-sample allocation not given. Samples analyzed were those drawn on day 63 after the first vaccine or placebo injection. The table came from immunoSEQ multiplex PCR; TCRdb's copy has only in-frame clones and leaves some out. The sample records roughly 390,000 clones, more than 85% being singletons. The source material was peripheral blood, sampled in a trial of Ad26.COV2.S vaccine versus placebo. The receptors stem from a person aged 18-60 years who received the Ad26.COV2.S COVID-19 vaccine or a placebo.

This chain uses TRBV19 with TRBJ2-2, with 7 bases fitting TRBD1. V was pared by 3 bases and J by 5 bases, with 3 bases of the junction left unmatched. Germline values: CDR1 LNHDA, CDR2 SQIVND (reference sequence). The CDR3 runs to 14 residues. The CDR3 sequence: CASSISTGTGELFF. The DNA for the CDR3 is TGTGCCAGTAGTATTTCGACAGGGACCGGGGAGCTGTTTTTT.

The V and J genes are TRBV7-2 and TRBJ2-7, with D perhaps matching TRBD1 or TRBD2 (5 bases each). This CDR3 contains 14 residues. Germline assignment: CDR1 SGHTA and CDR2 FQGNSA. Trimming took 0 bases from V and 2 from J, leaving 8 bases between them. The CDR3: CASSLAGVTYEQYF. DNA for the CDR3: TGTGCCAGCAGCTTAGCGGGGGTTACCTACGAGCAGTACTTC.

The rearrangement links TRBV3-1 (or the pseudogene TRBV3-2) to TRBJ2-3, with 11 bases lining up with TRBD2. The germline V gene has CDR1 LGHDT and CDR2 YNNKEL (reference sequence). V gave up 2 bases and J gave up 0 bases; unmatched junction bases: 1. CDR3 length equals 16 residues. The chain's CDR3 is CASSQRTSGSTDTQYF. Here the CDR3 DNA reads TGTGCCAGCAGCCAACGGACTAGCGGGAGCACAGATACGCAGTATTTT.

This rearrangement joins TRBV19 to TRBJ2-3, with D perhaps matching TRBD2 (5 bases). Trimming stripped 4 bases from V and 2 bases from J, with 16 bases between. The CDR3 totals 16 residues. Looked up from germline, CDR1 is LNHDA and CDR2 is SQIVND (reference sequence). The CDR3 loop is CASSTRRQASTDTQYF. The CDR3 coding sequence is TGTGCCAGTAGTACTAGGAGGCAGGCATCCACAGATACGCAGTATTTT.

The genes are TRBV6-2 or TRBV6-3 and TRBJ2-7, with D perhaps TRBD1 or TRBD2 (5 bases each). This CDR3 contains 15 residues. V was shortened by 4 bases and J by 0 bases, with 13 bases between the two germline ends. Per germline, CDR1 MNHEY and CDR2 SVGEGT. CDR3 in DNA: TGTGCCAGCAGTTCACCCTCCGGGGCCTCCTACGAGCAGTACTTC. Translating gives CASSSPSGASYEQYF.

The chain carries TRBV19 and TRBJ1-2; D gene unclear. The CDR3 consists of 18 residues. Looked up from germline, CDR1 is LNHDA and CDR2 is SQIVND (reference sequence). Trimming cost V 0 bases and J 5 bases, with 22 bases left between them. The CDR3 here is CASSIDFGSAARTYGYTF. The CDR3 nucleotides are TGTGCCAGTAGTATAGATTTTGGATCGGCAGCCCGAACTTATGGCTACACCTTC.

As regards this clone: One end of the junction varies from germline; a read error may be responsible. The rearrangement joins TRBV7-2 to TRBJ1-2, with no clear D. Germline lookup yields CDR1 SGHTA and CDR2 FQGNSA. There are 10 residues in the CDR3. In DNA form, the CDR3 reads TGTGCCAGCAGCCCGGATCCGGAGTCATTC. This codes for CASSPDPESF.

The J gene is TRBJ2-3, the V gene TRBV9; 9 bases line up with TRBD2. J lost 4 bases, V lost 0 bases, and 9 bases had no gene match. CDR3 length: 17 residues. Looked up from germline, CDR1 is SGDLS and CDR2 is YYNGEE. Here the CDR3 reads CASSVDGGGAGADTQYF. The CDR3 coding sequence is TGTGCCAGCAGCGTAGACGGCGGGGGGGCCGGCGCAGATACGCAGTATTTT.

The chain links TRBV11-2 to TRBJ1-1; D gene uncertain. Trimming removed 0 bases at V and 5 bases at J, with 13 bases between. Looked up from germline, CDR1 is SGHAT and CDR2 is FQNNGV. This CDR3 contains 15 residues. The CDR3 DNA reads as TGTGCCAGCAGCTTAGAAGGGTCGGGAGGGACTGAAGCTTTCTTT. Its translation is CASSLEGSGGTEAFF.

V is TRBV7-2 and J is TRBJ2-1, with D perhaps assigned TRBD1 or TRBD2 (5 bases each). The CDR3 consists of 18 residues. Looked up from germline, CDR1 is SGHTA and CDR2 is FQGNSA. The V end lost 4 bases, the J end lost 10 bases, and 29 bases lay between the germline ends. CDR3 sequence: CASSSHSLTGASGTEQFF. The DNA for the CDR3 is TGTGCCAGCAGCTCCCATTCCCTAACCGGGGCCTCGGGTACGGAGCAGTTCTTC.

The chain links TRBV19 to TRBJ1-2; TRBD1 might be the D (5 bases). Trimming removed 3 bases at V and 4 bases at J, with 9 bases between. The germline CDR1 and CDR2 sequences are LNHDA and SQIVND (reference sequence). This CDR3 is 13 amino acids long. CDR3 amino acids: CASSMGRTYGYTF. The CDR3 region has the DNA TGTGCCAGTAGTATGGGGCGTACCTATGGCTACACCTTC.

This clone showed up just once. The chain's CDR3 is CASSSRTGTNHEQFF. For the CDR3, the DNA is TGTGCCAGCAGCTCTCGGACAGGGACCAACCATGAGCAGTTCTTC. This chain connects TRBV7-9 to TRBJ2-1; 8 bases are shared with TRBD1. CDR1 is SEHNR, CDR2 FQNEAQ, per germline (reference sequence). With 4 bases clipped from V and 8 bases from J, the junction kept 10 bases outside the gene matches. This CDR3 has 15 residues.

This chain links TRBV19 with TRBJ1-1, with unresolved D. Trimming shortened V by 4 bases and J by 7 bases, and 13 bases separated the two germline ends. Germline CDR1 LNHDA, CDR2 SQIVND (reference sequence). The CDR3 consists of 13 residues. The CDR3 loop reads CASSRRRAGEAFF. In nucleotides, the CDR3 is TGTGCCAGTAGTAGGAGGAGGGCAGGTGAAGCTTTCTTT.

In its sample, this clone was seen once. The rearrangement joins TRBV19 to TRBJ1-3; 12 bases are a match to TRBD1. This CDR3 has 17 amino acids. CDR1 and CDR2 (germline): LNHDA, SQIVND (reference sequence). V was clipped by 9 bases and J by 2 bases; unmatched bases: 11. The CDR3 protein is CASETGTGGSPGNTIYF. CDR3 in DNA: TGTGCCAGCGAAACCGGGACAGGGGGCAGTCCTGGAAACACCATATATTTT.

This clone was seen a handful of times. V usage is TRBV12-3 or TRBV12-4 and J usage is TRBJ1-6; D ambiguous. This CDR3 contains 12 residues. V dropped 5 bases and J dropped 10 bases, with 9 bases sitting between them. This CDR3 reads CASSGLGSPLHF. DNA for the CDR3: TGTGCCAGCAGTGGGCTTGGGTCACCCCTCCACTTT.

This chain connects TRBV7-7 to TRBJ1-3, with D perhaps matching TRBD1 (6 bases). The CDR3 covers 19 residues. CDR1 and CDR2 (germline): SSHAT, FNYEAQ (reference sequence). Trimming shortened V by 3 bases and J by 0 bases, and 21 bases separated the two germline ends. For the CDR3, the DNA is TGTGCCAGCAGCTTCCCCGCAAATATACGGGACATCTCTGGAAACACCATATATTTT. It codes for CASSFPANIRDISGNTIYF.

V usage is TRBV2 and J usage is TRBJ2-1; D ambiguous. The V end lost 1 base, the J end lost 5 bases, and 3 bases lay between the germline ends. The germline gives CDR1 SNHLY, CDR2 FYNNEI. This CDR3 has 12 residues. CDR3 sequence reads: CASSEDDNEQFF. The CDR3 DNA follows: TGTGCCAGCAGTGAAGACGACAATGAGCAGTTCTTC. The full variable domain, its missing parts supplied by reference TRBV2 and TRBJ2-1, is EPEVTQTPSHQVTQMGQEVILRCVPISNHLYFYWYRQILGQKVEFLVSFYNNEISEKSEIFDDQFSVERPDGSNFTLKIRSTKLEDSAMYFCASSEDDNEQFFGPGTRLTVL.

The rearrangement joins TRBV10-3 to TRBJ1-1; 8 bases are a match to TRBD1. The CDR3 length is 14 residues. V was clipped by 5 bases and J by 2 bases; unmatched bases: 4. The germline V gene encodes CDR1 ENHRY and CDR2 SYGVKD. CDR3 nucleotides: TGTGCCATCAGTACGGGACAGGCTAACACTGAAGCTTTCTTT. Its translation: CAISTGQANTEAFF.